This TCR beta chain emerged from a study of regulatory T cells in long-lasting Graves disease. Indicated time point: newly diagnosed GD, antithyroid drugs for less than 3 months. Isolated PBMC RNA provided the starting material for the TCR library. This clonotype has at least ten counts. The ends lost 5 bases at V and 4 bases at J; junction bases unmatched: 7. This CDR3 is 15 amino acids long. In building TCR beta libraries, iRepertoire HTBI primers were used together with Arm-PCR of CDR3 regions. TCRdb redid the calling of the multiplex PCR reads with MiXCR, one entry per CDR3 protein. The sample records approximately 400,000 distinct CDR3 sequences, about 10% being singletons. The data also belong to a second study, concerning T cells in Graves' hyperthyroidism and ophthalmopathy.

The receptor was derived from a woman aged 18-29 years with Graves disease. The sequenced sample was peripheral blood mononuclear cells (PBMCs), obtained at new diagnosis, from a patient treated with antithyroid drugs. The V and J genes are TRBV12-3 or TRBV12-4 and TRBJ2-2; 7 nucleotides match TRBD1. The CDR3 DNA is TGTGCCAGCAGTCACAGGGGAGAGATCACCGGGGAGCTGTTTTTT. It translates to CASSHRGEITGELFF.